Reported below is one TCR beta chain. No cognate antigen has been identified for it. Base qualities are not at hand, and no much larger clone is one base apart. Whole blood was collected in K2EDTA tubes by collaborating institutions according to the institutions' own protocols. Collaborator samples were shipped for TCRbeta analysis as frozen whole blood, isolated PBMCs, or DNA extracted from either sample type. TCRbeta CDR3 regions were amplified from genomic DNA using the immunoSEQ Assay, a bias-controlled multiplex PCR. In the source study's methods: Nucleated cell counts per sample were estimated from amplification of reference gene primers within the assay. To quantify the absolute abundance of each unique TCRbeta CDR3 rearrangement, sequence reads were collapsed and filtered. For each sample, productive Simpson clonality was calculated by taking the square root of Simpson's diversity index across productive rearrangements. This is the immuneACCESS table as TCRdb keeps it, with only in-frame sequences that have V and J called. A part of the clones is gone; compared with another copy, unresolved V genes explain less than half, and the rest is unexplained. The D gene and trimming were derived from the DNA, and the V and J assignments and clone size from that table. This sample is represented by around 140,000 clones; about 91% of them were singletons. The ten largest clones represent 0.8% to 0.95% of the sample.

From a lookup of the germline V gene (reference sequence), CDR1 and CDR2 are LNHDA and SQIVND. Trimming leaves V shorter by 5 bases and J shorter by 6 bases, with the junction holding 6 bases beyond the gene matches. The CDR3, from cysteine to phenylalanine, totals 15 residues. This entry keeps only the CDR3 DNA: 45 bases, framed from base 1. The data are from a study of blood T cell repertoires in COVID-19 (dated by TCRdb to the early 2020s). In the study overall: Samples from collaborators originated in the United States, Italy and Spain and spanned both the acute and convalescent phases of COVID-19. Where available, HLA class I and class II types were taken from metadata supplied by the sample provider and were not determined by assay-based typing. Samples were obtained from the ongoing ImmuneRACE study (first 160 participants) and from about 1,300 subjects provided by 6 global collaborators. The prospective study material was composed of cDNA or gDNA derived from T cells, B-cell-depleted T cells, or PBMCs. Deeply sampled blood TCRbeta repertoires from subjects exposed to, actively infected with, or recovered from COVID-19 were included in the dataset. The sample metadata nearly always contained a de-identified subject ID, COVID-19 status, age in years and sex. The repertoires were made available in a free public database intended to serve as a resource for research on the immune response to SARS-CoV-2. The research as a whole found: The amount of clinical and demographic metadata varied by source and participant and was provided uncurated.

Material: peripheral blood. This receptor was taken from a woman aged 45-65 years with acute or convalescent COVID-19. Here the chain combines TRBV19 and TRBJ1-4; 10 central nucleotides agree with TRBD1. The nucleotides read TGTGCCAGTAGTCCAGGACAGGGGGATGATGAAAAACTGTTTTTT. The encoded protein is CASSPGQGDDEKLFF.